The source of this T cell receptor (beta chain) is a study of cytomegalovirus exposure and HLA in healthy donors. Those who donated were healthy bone marrow donors. CDR1 and CDR2 (germline): MNHNS, SASEGT. V was trimmed by 1 base and J by 2 bases, leaving 11 bases between them. This CDR3 is 15 amino acids long. Regarding the study as a whole: Later analysis found that TCR beta chains associated with HLA were more clonally expanded than other, equally common chains. Immune exposure was documented only through CMV serostatus.

The PCR ran on 60 Vbeta and 13 Jbeta primers. Using immunoSEQ multiplex PCR, the repertoire was profiled, and TCRdb retains in-frame clones only, with some absent. The repertoire holds 110,000 to 150,000 clones, with approximately 82% as singletons. Notes on this clone: Its specificity is unknown.

V gene TRBV6-1 combines with J gene TRBJ1-2; D ambiguous. The receptor's source is a woman in her fifties or sixties in good health and CMV-seropositive. Material for sequencing was PBMCs. The CDR3 DNA is TGTGCCAGCAGTGAAGGTGGCGGCCGAAACTATGGCTACACCTTC. This codes for CASSEGGGRNYGYTF.